The rows below give T cell receptor beta chains drawn from one sample of a study of immune evolution from preneoplasia to lung adenocarcinoma. Data came from immunoSEQ multiplex PCR; TCRdb stores just in-frame clones and leaves some out. This table has a few thousand clones, 79% appearing once. The material sequenced was FFPE adjacent normal lung tissue. The receptors were gathered from a person aged 60 to 80 with lung adenocarcinoma. Each CDR3 is given without its conserved first and last residue. Fields, in order: J gene, V gene, CDR3 protein.

J gene: TRBJ2-3; V gene: TRBV4-2; CDR3 protein: ASSQGGGLDTQY
J gene: TRBJ2-1; V gene: TRBV30; CDR3 protein: AWSVGGGFGEQF
J gene: TRBJ1-2; V gene: TRBV6-1; CDR3 protein: ASSRQGTNYGYT
J gene: TRBJ1-4; V gene: TRBV5-4; CDR3 protein: ASSKQGLEEKLF
J gene: TRBJ2-1; V gene: TRBV13; CDR3 protein: ASSFLSGKIGEQF
J gene: TRBJ2-3; V gene: TRBV5-1; CDR3 protein: ASSLGSGSLTDTQY
J gene: TRBJ1-2; V gene: TRBV7-8; CDR3 protein: ASSHPGAQGMGGYT
J gene: TRBJ2-6; V gene: TRBV10-3; CDR3 protein: AISETGTGLSGANVLT
J gene: TRBJ1-1; V gene: TRBV5-4; CDR3 protein: ASSPSGQGWNTEAF
J gene: TRBJ1-5; V gene: TRBV27; CDR3 protein: ASSQKSGGNQPQH
J gene: TRBJ2-1; V gene: TRBV7-6; CDR3 protein: ASTLNLAGGRNNEQF
J gene: TRBJ2-2; V gene: TRBV5-1; CDR3 protein: ASSLMKRGADTNTGELF
J gene: TRBJ1-3; V gene: TRBV7-7; CDR3 protein: ASSLSLNSGNTIY
J gene: TRBJ2-6; V gene: TRBV10-2; CDR3 protein: ASSDRGASGANVLT
J gene: TRBJ2-2; V gene: TRBV7-2; CDR3 protein: ASSSAGVATGELF
J gene: TRBJ1-1; V gene: TRBV5-1; CDR3 protein: ASSLAVQGQQYEAF
J gene: TRBJ1-1; V gene: TRBV6-4; CDR3 protein: VSSDSEGSNAF
J gene: TRBJ1-5; V gene: TRBV30; CDR3 protein: AWSGTGLNQPQH
J gene: TRBJ1-2; V gene: TRBV7-9; CDR3 protein: ASSLGDRLPLGYT
J gene: TRBJ2-2; V gene: TRBV19; CDR3 protein: ASRNTGSGELF
J gene: TRBJ1-1; V gene: TRBV18; CDR3 protein: ASSPPGGRRVNTEAF
J gene: TRBJ2-2; V gene: TRBV11-1; CDR3 protein: ASSFSTGYTGELF
J gene: TRBJ1-4; V gene: TRBV30; CDR3 protein: AWSSGDFWGKLF
J gene: TRBJ1-2; V gene: TRBV5-1; CDR3 protein: ASSFRTGSDNYGYT
J gene: TRBJ2-2; V gene: TRBV11-2; CDR3 protein: ASRLNRGTNTGELF
J gene: TRBJ2-5; V gene: TRBV7-2; CDR3 protein: ASSSAPTETQY
J gene: TRBJ2-2; V gene: TRBV7-2; CDR3 protein: ASSPGLAGALGTGELF
J gene: TRBJ2-7; V gene: TRBV10-3; CDR3 protein: ASLAGDPPYEQY
J gene: TRBJ1-5; V gene: TRBV19; CDR3 protein: ASSRANQVAIQPQH
J gene: TRBJ2-7; V gene: TRBV7-2; CDR3 protein: ASSLAGSSYEQY
J gene: TRBJ2-1; V gene: TRBV5-1; CDR3 protein: ASSRGLAYEQF
J gene: TRBJ2-4; V gene: TRBV7-2; CDR3 protein: ASSLGVGEGGWDIQY
J gene: TRBJ1-2; V gene: TRBV19; CDR3 protein: ASSIRYRAGYT
J gene: TRBJ2-7; V gene: TRBV18; CDR3 protein: ASSPSDYEQY
J gene: TRBJ2-7; V gene: TRBV19; CDR3 protein: ASSIDSTGRVYEQY
J gene: TRBJ1-1; V gene: TRBV7-2; CDR3 protein: ASNDRGSTEAF
J gene: TRBJ1-2; V gene: TRBV11-3; CDR3 protein: ASSLNRVEGYT
J gene: TRBJ2-7; V gene: TRBV2; CDR3 protein: ASSEAQDYEQY
J gene: TRBJ2-3; V gene: TRBV2; CDR3 protein: ASSVNLYNWQY